Listed here are 27 T cell receptor beta chains from one sample, sequenced in a study of beta chain features in type 1 diabetes. Expressed TCRB transcripts were sequenced, since all the RNA that had been isolated was reverse transcribed. Only in-frame clones appear in the TCRdb table, and some are missing; sequencing was by immunoSEQ multiplex PCR. In the table there are under 950,000 clones, 15% to 20% of which are singletons. The sequencing sample was made of naive CD4+ T cells from blood. These receptors all come from a young woman in good health.

This clone was counted a few times. The V call is TRBV7-9, the J call TRBJ2-7; TRBD1 might be the D (6 bases). The germline V gene encodes CDR1 SEHNR and CDR2 FQNEAQ (reference sequence). V dropped 5 bases and J dropped 3 bases, with 14 bases sitting between them. The CDR3 sequence is 14 residues long. This CDR3 reads CASSPARQVYEQYF. The CDR3, as DNA: TGTGCCAGCAGCCCTGCGCGACAGGTCTACGAGCAGTACTTC. The entire variable domain, with the rest obtained from reference TRBV7-9 and TRBJ2-7, is as follows: DTGVSQNPRHKITKRGQNVTFRCDPISEHNRLYWYRQTLGQGPEFLTYFQNEAQLEKSRLLSDRFSAERPKGSFSTLEIQRTEQGDSAMYLCASSPARQVYEQYFGPGTRLTVT.

Of note for this clone: This same CDR3 is encoded by further DNA sequences in the sample. The J gene is TRBJ1-2, the V gene TRBV9; possible D gene TRBD1, 6 bases. Germline assignment: CDR1 SGDLS and CDR2 YYNGEE. The CDR3 consists of 12 residues. Deletions cut 2 bases from V and 5 bases from J, with 7 bases between. The CDR3 coding sequence is TGTGCCAGCAGCGTCACAGGGTATGGCTACACCTTC. Residues: CASSVTGYGYTF.

The V gene is TRBV4-1, the J gene TRBJ1-4; D ambiguous. The CDR3 runs 15 residues. Germline CDR1 is MGHRA and CDR2 is YSYEKL. V gave up 4 bases and J gave up 0 bases, with 9 bases separating them. The CDR3 sequence: CASSLRLATNEKLFF. The CDR3 DNA is TGCGCCAGCAGCCTCCGACTAGCAACTAATGAAAAACTGTTTTTT.

This clone came up a few times. This chain connects TRBV28 to TRBJ2-7; 10 nucleotides agree with TRBD2. V lost 1 base to trimming and J lost 2 bases; unmatched junction nucleotides: 5. Germline CDR1 is MDHEN and CDR2 is SYDVKM. The CDR3 is made up of 16 amino acids. The CDR3 bases are TGTGCCAGCAGTTTATATGGTAGCGGGAGGCCCTACGAGCAGTACTTC. It translates to CASSLYGSGRPYEQYF.

The CDR3 loop is CASSYLVGTEAFF. The CDR3 bases are TGTGCCAGCAGCTACCTCGTGGGGACTGAAGCTTTCTTT. The chain couples TRBV7-9 to TRBJ1-1; D is unclear. In germline, CDR1 is SEHNR, CDR2 FQNEAQ (reference sequence). V lost 4 bases and J 5 bases, leaving 11 bases between the germline ends. This CDR3 contains 13 residues.

There are a few counts of this clone. The chain joins TRBV4-3 to TRBJ2-1; D is undetermined. Germline CDR1 LGHNA, CDR2 YSLEER. This CDR3 region has 16 residues. Trimming took off 1 base at V and 5 bases at J, with 15 bases between the two ends. The CDR3 region is CASSQVAQLVDNEQFF. CDR3 DNA: TGCGCCAGCAGCCAAGTGGCGCAGCTTGTCGACAATGAGCAGTTCTTC.

The sample holds a few counts of this clone. The rearrangement links TRBV7-3 to TRBJ2-3; 10 positions agree with TRBD2. CDR1 and CDR2 from the germline V gene are SGHTA and FQGTGA. V was clipped by 5 bases and J by 6 bases; unmatched bases: 8. This CDR3 comprises 15 residues. Here the CDR3 reads CASSQIAGGRDTQYF. As DNA, the CDR3 is TGTGCCAGCAGCCAAATAGCGGGAGGACGTGATACGCAGTATTTT.

This clone was seen only a few times. This sequence joins TRBV7-3 and TRBJ2-5; 9 bases match TRBD2. From germline, CDR1 is SGHTA and CDR2 FQGTGA. V was pared by 5 bases and J by 3 bases, with 4 bases of the junction left unmatched. This CDR3 contains 14 residues. CDR3 sequence reads: CASSRSGGKETQYF. CDR3 DNA: TGTGCCAGCAGCCGTAGCGGGGGCAAAGAGACCCAGTACTTC.

The rearrangement links TRBV5-4 to TRBJ2-7, with D uncertain. This CDR3 region has 13 residues. Per the germline V gene, CDR1 is SGHNT and CDR2 is YYREEE (reference sequence). V lost 0 bases and J 5 bases, leaving 9 bases between the germline ends. The CDR3 region is CASSLASSDEQYF. DNA of the CDR3: TGTGCCAGCAGCTTGGCCAGCTCAGACGAGCAGTACTTC.

The rearrangement links TRBV18 to TRBJ2-3, with D maybe TRBD1 (5 bases). Trimming took off 3 bases at V and 5 bases at J, with 9 bases between the two ends. Per germline, CDR1 KGHSH and CDR2 LQKENI. The CDR3 runs to 13 residues. Here the CDR3 DNA reads TGTGCCAGCTCACCGGGGCAGGGAGATACGCAGTATTTT. Translated, it gives CASSPGQGDTQYF.

This clone was seen a handful of times. The rearrangement links TRBV7-2 to TRBJ2-3; tentative D call: TRBD1 (5 bases). The CDR3 extends over 15 amino acids. CDR1 is SGHTA and CDR2 is FQGNSA in the germline V gene. Trimming pared 1 base from V and 2 bases from J, leaving 10 bases between. The CDR3 DNA is TGTGCCAGCAGCTTAGTTGGGGCCCCCACAGATACGCAGTATTTT. Translated: CASSLVGAPTDTQYF.

The V gene is TRBV9, the J gene TRBJ2-3; perhaps D is TRBD1 or TRBD2 (6 bases each). Germline CDR1 and CDR2: SGDLS and YYNGEE. CDR3 size: 14 residues. V was shortened by 6 bases and J by 6 bases, with 17 bases between the two germline ends. In DNA, the CDR3 is TGTGCCAGCAACCGGGGGCTAGCGAGCGATACGCAGTATTTT. Its protein product is CASNRGLASDTQYF.

This clone was detected only a few times. This chain connects TRBV7-2 to TRBJ2-3; D call uncertain. CDR3 length: 14 residues. Germline V gene lookup returns CDR1 SGHTA and CDR2 FQGNSA. V lost 0 bases and J lost 1, with 5 bases in between. The CDR3 nucleotides read TGTGCCAGCAGCTTAGCCTACGGCACAGATACGCAGTATTTT. Protein product: CASSLAYGTDTQYF.

The chain couples TRBV6-6 to TRBJ2-7, with 7 nucleotides matching TRBD1. This CDR3 has 11 amino acids. The germline gives CDR1 MNHNY, CDR2 SVGAGI (reference sequence). V shed 4 bases, J shed 13 bases, and the junction held 7 bases outside the gene matches. CDR3 loop: CASSSGQYLYF. CDR3 DNA sequence: TGTGCCAGCAGTTCGGGACAGTACTTATACTTC.

The chain carries TRBV7-9 and TRBJ2-7, with 8 bases matching TRBD2. V was clipped by 2 bases and J by 2 bases; unmatched bases: 8. Germline lookup yields CDR1 SEHNR and CDR2 FQNEAQ (reference sequence). The CDR3 consists of 16 residues. The DNA for the CDR3 is TGTGCCAGCAGCTTATCCAGCGGGAGCGGCACCTACGAGCAGTACTTC. Translating gives CASSLSSGSGTYEQYF.

The V and J genes are TRBV7-9 and TRBJ2-7; 12 positions agree with TRBD2. The CDR3 is 17 residues long. The trim removed 5 bases at V and 0 bases at J, leaving 8 bases unmatched. The germline CDR1 and CDR2 sequences are SEHNR and FQNEAQ (reference sequence). CDR3 coding DNA: TGTGCCAGCAGCACCTCTAGCGGGAGGGGGAACTCCTACGAGCAGTACTTC. This translates into CASSTSSGRGNSYEQYF.

The chain recombines TRBV7-3 with TRBJ2-5, with unresolved D. CDR3 length: 13 residues. Germline CDR1 and CDR2: SGHTA and FQGTGA. Trimming stripped 0 bases from V and 5 bases from J, with 7 bases between. The CDR3 reads CASSLTSLETQYF. CDR3 nucleotide sequence: TGTGCCAGCAGCTTAACTAGTTTGGAGACCCAGTACTTC.

The chain employs TRBV4-2 and TRBJ1-5, with TRBD1 identical over 7 bases. Germline V lookup: CDR1 LGHNA, CDR2 YNFKEQ. This CDR3 is built from 15 residues. J gave up 4 bases and V 3 bases, and 6 bases lay outside the gene matches. CDR3 in amino acids: CASSQGQSENQPQHF. The CDR3 DNA is TGTGCCAGCAGCCAGGGACAGAGCGAGAATCAGCCCCAGCATTTT.

This clone was seen more than once but under ten times. The sample contains more than one DNA sequence encoding this CDR3. The chain carries TRBV20-1 and TRBJ1-4, with no clear D. CDR3 length: 11 residues. The V gene's germline CDR1 is DFQATT and CDR2 SNEGSKA (reference sequence). The germline V and J ends were trimmed by 2 bases and 5 bases, with 3 bases remaining between them. The CDR3 protein is CSARRNEKLFF. In nucleotides, the CDR3 is TGCAGTGCTAGAAGGAATGAAAAACTGTTTTTT.

There are a few counts of this clone. J is TRBJ2-4 and V is TRBV9; D gene ambiguous. The CDR3 loop spans 13 amino acids. Per germline, CDR1 SGDLS and CDR2 YYNGEE. V lost 0 bases and J 8 bases, leaving 9 bases between the germline ends. In DNA form, the CDR3 reads TGTGCCAGCAGCGTAGGGTTGCACGACATTCAGTACTTC. It is translated as CASSVGLHDIQYF.

V usage is TRBV4-3 and J usage is TRBJ1-2; 12 positions match TRBD1. Germline V gene sequence: CDR1 LGHNA, CDR2 YSLEER. The CDR3 is 16 residues long. Germline trimming cut 0 bases from V and 6 bases from J; bases unmatched to any gene: 5. The CDR3 region has the DNA TGCGCCAGCAGCCAAGACCGGGACAGGGGGCGGCATGGCTACACCTTC. It codes for CASSQDRDRGRHGYTF.

This clone was seen a handful of times. Germline is not matched at one junction end, which may reflect a read error. The chain is built from TRBV7-2 and TRBJ2-1; D unresolved. The CDR3 totals 11 residues. Looked up from germline, CDR1 is SGHTA and CDR2 is FQGNSA. The CDR3 DNA reads TGTGCCAGCGGCTTTGGCTTTGAGCAGTTCTTC. Its protein product is CASGFGFEQFF.

This clone was found a few times. The chain has TRBV6-5 and TRBJ1-1; unclear D gene. V was trimmed by 2 bases and J by 3 bases, leaving 7 bases between them. Germline V lookup: CDR1 MNHEY, CDR2 SVGAGI. This CDR3 has 13 amino acids. In nucleotides, the CDR3 is TGTGCCAGCAGTTACAGGGAACACACTGAAGCTTTCTTT. This codes for CASSYREHTEAFF.

This CDR3 reads CAISLGGTNTEAFF. The CDR3 nucleotides are TGTGCCATCAGTCTTGGTGGGACGAACACTGAAGCTTTCTTT. The chain is built from TRBV10-3 and TRBJ1-1; perhaps TRBD1 as D (5 bases). Trimming pared 5 bases from V and 1 base from J, leaving 11 bases between. Germline values: CDR1 ENHRY, CDR2 SYGVKD. CDR3 length equals 14 residues.

J is TRBJ2-7 and V is TRBV15, with 7 bases aligning to TRBD2. This CDR3 contains 16 residues. V lost 4 bases, J lost 5 bases, and 14 bases stayed unmatched. CDR1 is LNHNV, CDR2 YYDKDF, per germline (reference sequence). The CDR3 sequence: CATSIPRGGQLDEQYF. CDR3 sequence (DNA): TGTGCCACCAGCATCCCACGGGGAGGGCAATTGGACGAGCAGTACTTC.

V is TRBV6-5 and J is TRBJ2-7; perhaps TRBD1 as D (5 bases). CDR1 is MNHEY and CDR2 is SVGAGI in the germline V gene. The CDR3 is made up of 12 amino acids. The germline V and J ends were trimmed by 5 bases and 0 bases, with 5 bases remaining between them. CDR3 nucleotides: TGTGCCAGCAGTGGACACTCCTACGAGCAGTACTTC. It specifies CASSGHSYEQYF.

This chain connects TRBV6-6 to TRBJ2-4; D is perhaps TRBD1 or TRBD2 (5 bases each). The CDR3 spans 11 residues. The V end lost 6 bases, the J end lost 8 bases, and 8 bases lay between the germline ends. Germline CDR1 and CDR2: MNHNY and SVGAGI (reference sequence). CDR3 in amino acids: CASRRGDIQYF. The CDR3 nucleotides read TGTGCCAGCAGGAGGGGAGACATTCAGTACTTC.